This TCR beta chain was found in a study of shared clonotypes between healthy human individuals. Points on this clone: Its antigen is currently unknown.

Study observations and caveats: Generally, estimated richness proved larger in naive subsets than it did in memory subsets.

The germline V gene has CDR1 LNHDA and CDR2 SQIVND (reference sequence). V was clipped by 5 bases and J by 7 bases, with 18 bases between them. The CDR3 sequence is 15 residues long. An assay was performed, and its level was deep. Study processing details: Junction-only immunoSEQ data arrived without quality scores, meaning filtering differed. The protocol was immunoSEQ multiplex PCR, while the TCRdb copy is restricted to in-frame clones and leaves out a portion. V and J calls and clone size are copied from that table; D and trimming were computed from the DNA. The top ten clones hold 0.35% to 0.45% of a sample with fewer than 2.5 million clones, approximately 93% of them seen once. Researchers partitioned CD4+ cells into CD45RA+ naive and CD45RA-negative memory subsets.

Material: naive CD4+ T cells from PBMCs. Sample subset: CD45RA+ positively selected. The genes are TRBV19 and TRBJ2-1; tentatively, D is TRBD1 (7 bases). This clonotype was obtained from a man younger than 30 in good health. Some clones in this sample may be carry-over from other donors' samples. The CDR3 is CASSSRLDRENEQFF. CDR3 sequence (DNA): TGTGCCAGTAGTTCCCGACTAGACAGGGAAAATGAGCAGTTCTTC. The full variable domain, in which reference TRBV19 and TRBJ2-1 provide the parts outside the CDR3, is DGGITQSPKYLFRKEGQNVTLSCEQNLNHDAMYWYRQDPGQGLRLIYYSQIVNDFQKGDIAEGYSVSREKKESFPLTVTSAQKNPTAFYLCASSSRLDRENEQFFGPGTRLTVL.